This T cell receptor (beta chain) stems from a study of blood T cells in healthy people across ages. Study-wide results and caveats: In these data, TCR beta diversity tracked strongly with naive T cell percentage.

Note on this clonotype: Its antigen remains unknown.

Through a sample-barcoded 5' primer and a J-beta primer mix, a second PCR was run for roughly 7 to 12 cycles. Each CDR3 protein is one row after TCRdb ran MiXCR on the 5' RACE reads. The data hold fewer than 2 million distinct CDR3 sequences, with roughly two fifths observed a single time. Germline V CDR1 and CDR2: SNHLY, FYNNEI. J was trimmed by 2 bases and V by 3 bases; bases with no gene match: 2. There are 15 residues in the CDR3. The chain employs TRBV2 and TRBJ2-1; 9 bases are a match to TRBD2. Material for sequencing was blood. This TCR was sampled from a human donor in good health. CDR3 sequence reads: CASSETSGPYNEQFF. The DNA for the CDR3 is TGTGCCAGCAGTGAGACTAGCGGACCCTACAATGAGCAGTTCTTC. Together with reference TRBV2 and TRBJ2-1, the CDR3 gives the full variable domain: EPEVTQTPSHQVTQMGQEVILRCVPISNHLYFYWYRQILGQKVEFLVSFYNNEISEKSEIFDDQFSVERPDGSNFTLKIRSTKLEDSAMYFCASSETSGPYNEQFFGPGTRLTVL.